The 5 T cell receptor beta chains reported below all come from one sample, sequenced in a study of T-cell reconstitution after alpha-beta-depleted transplantation in children. During its preparation, the TCRbeta library received unique molecular identifiers. TCRdb redid the calling of the PCR reads with MiXCR, one entry per CDR3 protein. Here the sample spans some 600,000 distinct CDR3 sequences, 13% being singletons. The starting material was PBMCs, mostly from graft donor cells, obtained 360 days after TCRalphabeta/CD19-depleted stem cell transplant. Receptors were obtained from a male patient between 5 and 17 years old who had a stem cell transplant for acute myeloid leukemia, so the T cells may come from the graft donor.

The chain couples TRBV20-1 to TRBJ2-5; D not resolved. In germline, CDR1 is DFQATT, CDR2 SNEGSKA (reference sequence). The CDR3 runs to 17 residues. The V end lost 1 base, the J end lost 4 bases, and 22 bases lay between the germline ends. The CDR3 spells CSARVRLADGFGETQYF. The CDR3 bases are TGCAGTGCTAGAGTTCGGTTAGCAGATGGGTTCGGAGAGACCCAGTACTTC.

This clonotype was recorded a few times. V usage is TRBV5-6 and J usage is TRBJ2-7, with 10 bases matching TRBD1. Germline lookup yields CDR1 SGHDT and CDR2 YYEEEE. CDR3 length equals 14 residues. The J segment lost 3 bases and the V segment lost 5 bases, leaving 5 bases of the junction unmatched. The CDR3 reads CASRLTGGRYEQYF. In DNA form, the CDR3 reads TGTGCCAGCAGGTTGACAGGGGGCCGCTACGAGCAGTACTTC.

This chain uses TRBV4-3 with TRBJ2-1, with D possibly matching TRBD2 (6 bases). Deletions cut 3 bases from V and 2 bases from J, with 14 bases between. The CDR3 has 16 residues. CDR1 and CDR2 from the germline V gene are LGHNA and YSLEER. The CDR3 here is CASSHLGTRPYNEQFF. The CDR3 nucleotides read TGCGCCAGCAGCCACCTCGGGACTCGCCCCTACAATGAGCAGTTCTTC.

This clonotype was picked up a small number of times. The chain employs TRBV12-3 or TRBV12-4 and TRBJ2-3; D is unclear. Trimming removed 6 bases at V and 2 bases at J, with 15 bases between. There are 15 residues in the CDR3. CDR3 sequence reads: CASSSVGPSTDTQYF. CDR3 DNA sequence: TGTGCCAGCAGCTCGGTGGGCCCTTCCACAGATACGCAGTATTTT.

In its sample, this clonotype was seen a few times. The chain couples TRBV20-1 to TRBJ2-4, with D perhaps assigned TRBD1 or TRBD2 (5 bases each). The CDR3 is made up of 13 amino acids. From germline, CDR1 is DFQATT and CDR2 SNEGSKA (reference sequence). V was trimmed by 4 bases and J by 3 bases, leaving 10 bases between them. The CDR3 DNA is TGCAGTGCTACTCGGGACGGCAAAAACATTCAGTACTTC. It translates to CSATRDGKNIQYF.